This T cell receptor beta chain came from a study of T-cell memory formation after mild COVID-19. Study background: Largely, the TCR clusters proved donor specific. General study findings and limits: Chiefly within CM and EM were the contracting CD4+ clones; CD8+ ones were within EMRA. Some clones that responded turned up in pre-infection memory, which suggests that cross-reactive memory joined in.

This clonotype was counted between two and nine times. Its antigen remains unknown. The CDR3 totals 13 residues. Trimming pared 4 bases from V and 2 bases from J, leaving 8 bases between. TCRalpha and TCRbeta libraries used 5'RACE with constant-segment primers and UMIs. TCRdb analysed the 5' RACE reads with MiXCR anew, one entry per CDR3 protein. Among 360,000 or so distinct CDR3 sequences listed, approximately 29% were seen once. Sequences were obtained from PBMCs or a T cell subset sorted from them (not recorded which). This clonotype was sampled from an adult woman who had mild COVID-19 (a few samples of this study predate the infection). Cell type and time point are not known. The rearrangement links TRBV12-3 or TRBV12-4 to TRBJ1-1; no reliable D call. The CDR3 sequence is CASSWRENTEAFF. In DNA, the CDR3 is TGTGCCAGCAGTTGGAGAGAAAACACTGAAGCTTTCTTT.